These 26 T cell receptor beta chains were all obtained from the same sample, sequenced in a study of T cell changes during pregnancy in multiple sclerosis. Assay used: immunoSEQ multiplex PCR; TCRdb lists only in-frame clones, some missing. The sample consists of roughly 72,000 clones, 90% to 95% of them appearing once. Source: CD4+ T cells from peripheral blood mononuclear cells, taken before pregnancy. These receptors all come from a female donor with multiple sclerosis, enrolled in a pregnancy study.

The V call is TRBV6-5, the J call TRBJ2-3, with 10 bases matching TRBD2. The V segment lost 7 bases and the J segment 6 bases; nucleotides outside the gene matches: 7. This CDR3 has 14 residues. CDR1 is MNHEY and CDR2 is SVGAGI in the germline V gene. CDR3 loop: CASKSSGRSDTQYF. The CDR3 nucleotides are TGTGCCAGCAAGAGTAGCGGGAGGTCCGATACGCAGTATTTT.

The chain has TRBV7-2 and TRBJ1-5; no firm D call. The germline V gene encodes CDR1 SGHTA and CDR2 FQGNSA. V dropped 4 bases and J dropped 5 bases, with 9 bases sitting between them. The length of the CDR3 is 13 residues. CDR3 loop: CASSYGPYQPQHF. CDR3 DNA: TGTGCCAGCAGCTACGGTCCCTATCAGCCCCAGCATTTT.

The V gene is TRBV14, the J gene TRBJ1-2; TRBD1 matches 8 bases. The CDR3 totals 14 residues. J gave up 4 bases and V 3 bases, and 4 bases lay outside the gene matches. Per germline, CDR1 SGHDN and CDR2 FVKESK. Here the CDR3 DNA reads TGTGCCAGCAGCCAGGGACAGGAAGTCTATGGCTACACCTTC. Its protein is CASSQGQEVYGYTF.

The rearrangement links TRBV6-1 to TRBJ1-6, with D hard to call. Trimming shortened V by 2 bases and J by 2 bases, and 16 bases separated the two germline ends. The length of the CDR3 is 18 residues. Germline V lookup: CDR1 MNHNS, CDR2 SASEGT. Here the CDR3 reads CASSERVGSVPYNSPLHF. CDR3 DNA sequence: TGTGCCAGCAGTGAACGGGTGGGGAGCGTTCCCTATAATTCACCCCTCCACTTT.

The chain recombines TRBV10-3 with TRBJ2-7; the match to TRBD1 covers 7 bases. J gave up 5 bases and V 6 bases, and 7 bases lay outside the gene matches. The CDR3 is 13 residues long. Germline CDR1 ENHRY, CDR2 SYGVKD. The CDR3 DNA reads as TGTGCCATCAGCGGAAGGACAGGCCACGAGCAGTACTTC. It yields the protein CAISGRTGHEQYF.

The chain is built from TRBV9 and TRBJ2-3; no clear D gene. Germline V gives CDR1 SGDLS, CDR2 YYNGEE. CDR3 length: 11 residues. V was trimmed by 4 bases and J by 8 bases, leaving 8 bases between them. CDR3 nucleotides: TGTGCCAGCAGCCACTTACGTACGCAGTATTTT. Protein product: CASSHLRTQYF.

CDR3 bases: TGTGCCAGCAGACGGGGACAGGGAGGAGGTCAGCCCCAGCATTTT. Residues: CASRRGQGGGQPQHF. This chain connects TRBV28 to TRBJ1-5; 9 bases are shared with TRBD1. CDR1 and CDR2 (germline): MDHEN, SYDVKM. CDR3 length: 15 amino acids. V dropped 6 bases and J dropped 6; count of bases not matched to a gene: 9. The full variable domain, rest sourced from reference TRBV28 and TRBJ1-5, is DVKVTQSSRYLVKRTGEKVFLECVQDMDHENMFWYRQDPGLGLRLIYFSYDVKMKEKGDIPEGYSVSREKKERFSLILESASTNQTSMYLCASRRGQGGGQPQHFGDGTRLSIL.

This clone has just a few counts. The chain has TRBV19 and TRBJ1-1; 11 bases align to TRBD1. The CDR3 contains 15 residues. Losses at the gene ends were 5 bases for V and 0 bases for J; bases not matched to a gene: 2. Looked up from germline, CDR1 is LNHDA and CDR2 is SQIVND (reference sequence). The CDR3 loop is CASSWGQGVNTEAFF. CDR3 bases: TGTGCCAGTAGTTGGGGACAGGGGGTGAACACTGAAGCTTTCTTT. Full variable domain (missing parts from reference TRBV19 and TRBJ1-1): DGGITQSPKYLFRKEGQNVTLSCEQNLNHDAMYWYRQDPGQGLRLIYYSQIVNDFQKGDIAEGYSVSREKKESFPLTVTSAQKNPTAFYLCASSWGQGVNTEAFFGQGTRLTVV.

This clone was observed once. The rearrangement joins TRBV7-6 to TRBJ2-7; D is perhaps TRBD2 (5 bases). The germline V gene has CDR1 SGHVS and CDR2 FNYEAQ. Between the trimmed V and J ends, which lost 1 base and 3 bases, there was a span of 10 bases. There are 14 residues in the CDR3. This CDR3 is CASSLVGGSYEQYF. The CDR3 nucleotides are TGTGCCAGCAGCTTAGTGGGTGGGAGCTACGAGCAGTACTTC.

This chain links TRBV9 with TRBJ2-1; possibly TRBD2 for D (6 bases). The germline V gene has CDR1 SGDLS and CDR2 YYNGEE. V lost 0 bases, J lost 9 bases, and 13 bases lay in between. This CDR3 spans 14 amino acids. The CDR3 sequence is CASSVVRGGGEQFF. Written as DNA, the CDR3 is TGTGCCAGCAGCGTAGTGAGGGGAGGCGGTGAGCAGTTCTTC. The variable domain in full, completed from reference TRBV9 and TRBJ2-1, reads DSGVTQTPKHLITATGQRVTLRCSPRSGDLSVYWYQQSLDQGLQFLIQYYNGEERAKGNILERFSAQQFPDLHSELNLSSLELGDSALYFCASSVVRGGGEQFFGPGTRLTVL.

The chain carries TRBV6-1 and TRBJ1-5; D is uncertain. Looked up from germline, CDR1 is MNHNS and CDR2 is SASEGT. Trimming removed 1 base from V and 2 bases from J, with 6 bases in between. The CDR3 contains 14 residues. Written as DNA, the CDR3 is TGTGCCAGCAGTGAAGTCGTAGGCAATCAGCCCCAGCATTTT. Residues: CASSEVVGNQPQHF.

The chain combines TRBV19 with TRBJ2-3, with 8 bases matching TRBD2. This CDR3 has 14 residues. Germline trimming cut 5 bases from V and 3 bases from J; bases unmatched to any gene: 4. CDR1 is LNHDA and CDR2 is SQIVND in the germline V gene (reference sequence). The CDR3 nucleotides read TGTGCCAGTAGTGAGGGACTAGTGACAGATACGCAGTATTTT. Protein sequence: CASSEGLVTDTQYF.

The gene calls are TRBV6-5 and TRBJ1-3; perhaps TRBD1 as D (6 bases). The germline V gene has CDR1 MNHEY and CDR2 SVGAGI. The CDR3 length is 15 residues. Trimming pared 7 bases from V and 5 bases from J, leaving 18 bases between. Written as DNA, the CDR3 is TGTGCCAGCATAGAAACAGGGAAATGGAGAAACACCATATATTTT. This sequence encodes CASIETGKWRNTIYF.

This chain links TRBV5-6 with TRBJ2-7, with TRBD2 as a possible D gene (6 bases). This CDR3 is 15 amino acids long. Trimming shortened V by 2 bases and J by 3 bases, and 15 bases separated the two germline ends. Germline V gene data show CDR1 as SGHDT and CDR2 as YYEEEE. The CDR3 sequence: CASSLLTQDYYEQYF. The CDR3 DNA is TGTGCCAGCAGCTTACTCACACAGGACTACTACGAGCAGTACTTC.

The chain recombines TRBV5-1 with TRBJ2-2; 9 bases fit TRBD2. The CDR3 consists of 15 residues. Germline trimming cut 4 bases from V and 1 base from J; bases unmatched to any gene: 2. Germline V gives CDR1 SGHRS, CDR2 YFSETQ. The CDR3 is CASSIAGVNTGELFF. CDR3 DNA: TGCGCCAGCAGCATAGCGGGGGTGAACACCGGGGAGCTGTTTTTT. Drawing the rest from reference TRBV5-1 and TRBJ2-2, the complete variable domain is KAGVTQTPRYLIKTRGQQVTLSCSPISGHRSVSWYQQTPGQGLQFLFEYFSETQRNKGNFPGRFSGRQFSNSRSEMNVSTLELGDSALYLCASSIAGVNTGELFFGEGSRLTVL.

This clone appeared a single time. The chain recombines TRBV4-1 with TRBJ2-7, with 11 bases that match TRBD2. Trimming at V came to 4 bases and at J to 3 bases, leaving 8 bases not matched to a gene. Per germline, CDR1 MGHRA and CDR2 YSYEKL. This CDR3 spans 16 amino acids. The DNA of the CDR3 is TGCGCCAGCAGCCTTCTACTAGCGGGAGCGAGCTACGAGCAGTACTTC. It is translated as CASSLLLAGASYEQYF.

This rearrangement joins TRBV9 to TRBJ1-4; 8 positions match TRBD1. V lost 2 bases to trimming and J lost 5 bases; unmatched junction nucleotides: 2. Germline lookup yields CDR1 SGDLS and CDR2 YYNGEE. The CDR3 is made up of 14 amino acids. CDR3 coding DNA: TGTGCCAGCAGCGTCCGGGACAGGAATGAAAAACTGTTTTTT. This gives the protein CASSVRDRNEKLFF.

The chain uses TRBV15 and TRBJ1-5, with 8 bases that match TRBD1. The germline CDR1 and CDR2 sequences are LNHNV and YYDKDF (reference sequence). The CDR3 extends over 14 amino acids. V shed 4 bases and J 4 bases; nucleotides not matched to a gene: 3. This CDR3 is CATSTDRGNQPQHF. The CDR3 DNA sequence: TGTGCCACCAGCACCGACAGGGGTAATCAGCCCCAGCATTTT. The full variable domain, completed using reference TRBV15 and TRBJ1-5, is DAMVIQNPRYQVTQFGKPVTLSCSQTLNHNVMYWYQQKSSQAPKLLFHYYDKDFNNEADTPDNFQSRRPNTSFCFLDIRSPGLGDTAMYLCATSTDRGNQPQHFGDGTRLSIL.

In its sample, this clone was seen once. V and J are TRBV4-1 and TRBJ2-1, with D unclear. The germline V and J ends were trimmed by 1 base and 7 bases, with 8 bases remaining between them. The CDR3 consists of 13 residues. CDR1 is MGHRA, CDR2 YSYEKL, per germline. CDR3 bases: TGCGCCAGCAGCCAAGGACATCGTAATGAGCAGTTCTTC. This encodes CASSQGHRNEQFF.

J is TRBJ2-3 and V is TRBV5-1; no clear D. V was pared by 0 bases and J by 3 bases, with 11 bases between. Germline V CDR1 and CDR2: SGHRS, YFSETQ. The CDR3 contains 15 residues. The chain's CDR3 is CASSLDYPGTDTQYF. CDR3 in DNA: TGCGCCAGCAGCTTGGATTACCCCGGGACAGATACGCAGTATTTT.

V and J are TRBV28 and TRBJ1-1, with 12 positions matching TRBD1. Per germline, CDR1 MDHEN and CDR2 SYDVKM. The junction had 9 bases not matched to a gene; V was cut back by 4 bases and J by 12 bases. The CDR3 covers 14 residues. Here the CDR3 DNA reads TGTGCCAGCAGTTCGGGACAGGGGGCGTGGAAAACTTTCTTT. The encoded protein is CASSSGQGAWKTFF.

The chain has TRBV27 and TRBJ1-4; a weak D match, TRBD1 (5 bases). Germline CDR1 MNHEY, CDR2 SMNVEV (reference sequence). Trimming shortened V by 2 bases and J by 3 bases, and 13 bases separated the two germline ends. There are 16 residues in the CDR3. The chain's CDR3 is CASSLRGTSSNEKLFF. CDR3 sequence (DNA): TGTGCCAGCAGTTTACGGGGGACTTCGTCTAATGAAAAACTGTTTTTT.

The V and J genes are TRBV25-1 and TRBJ1-2; the D gene is possibly TRBD1 (5 bases). Germline loops: CDR1 MGHDK, CDR2 SYGVNS. With 3 bases removed from V and 0 bases from J, the gap between germline ends came to 11 bases. CDR3 length: 15 amino acids. CDR3 DNA sequence: TGTGCCAGCAGTGACCGGACAAGACCTAACTATGGCTACACCTTC. This gives the protein CASSDRTRPNYGYTF.

This clone was counted a few times. The V gene is TRBV6-5, the J gene TRBJ2-2; 10 nucleotides line up with TRBD1. This CDR3 region has 14 residues. Per the germline V gene, CDR1 is MNHEY and CDR2 is SVGAGI. The V and J ends lost 5 bases and 4 bases, in that order; junction bases with no gene match: 1. The CDR3 nucleotides are TGTGCCAGCAGTAGGACAGGGGGCACCGGGGAGCTGTTTTTT. This codes for CASSRTGGTGELFF.

The chain carries TRBV27 and TRBJ2-3; 7 bases line up with TRBD2. The CDR3 is made up of 15 amino acids. V lost 6 bases and J lost 2; bases outside the gene matches: 8. In germline, CDR1 is MNHEY, CDR2 SMNVEV (reference sequence). CDR3 sequence: CASRFRGEITDTQYF. The CDR3 coding sequence is TGTGCCAGCAGGTTCCGGGGGGAGATCACAGATACGCAGTATTTT.

The chain is built from TRBV6-5 and TRBJ2-7, with 7 bases lining up with TRBD2. CDR1 is MNHEY and CDR2 is SVGAGI in the germline V gene. The trim removed 0 bases at V and 3 bases at J, leaving 5 bases unmatched. There are 15 residues in the CDR3. In nucleotides, the CDR3 is TGTGCCAGCAGTTACTCAGGTCTAGCGGTCTACGAGCAGTACTTC. It specifies CASSYSGLAVYEQYF.